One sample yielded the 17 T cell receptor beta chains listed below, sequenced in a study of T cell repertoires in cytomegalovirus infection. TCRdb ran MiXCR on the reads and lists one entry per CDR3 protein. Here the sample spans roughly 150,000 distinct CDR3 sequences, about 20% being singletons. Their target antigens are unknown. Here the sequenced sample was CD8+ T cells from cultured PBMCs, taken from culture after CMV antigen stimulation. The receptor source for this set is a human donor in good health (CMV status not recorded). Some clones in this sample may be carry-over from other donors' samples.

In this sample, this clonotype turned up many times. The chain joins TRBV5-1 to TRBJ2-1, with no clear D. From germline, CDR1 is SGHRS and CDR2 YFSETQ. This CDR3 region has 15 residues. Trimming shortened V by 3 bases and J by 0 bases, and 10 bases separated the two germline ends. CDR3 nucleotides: TGCGCCAGCAGCTCGACGACGAGCTCCTACAATGAGCAGTTCTTC. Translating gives CASSSTTSSYNEQFF.

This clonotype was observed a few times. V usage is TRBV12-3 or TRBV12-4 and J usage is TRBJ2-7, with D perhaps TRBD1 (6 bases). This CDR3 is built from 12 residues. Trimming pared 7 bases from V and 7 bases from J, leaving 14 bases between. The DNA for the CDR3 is TGTGCCAGCAAGGCGCAGGGGACGGAGCAGTACTTC. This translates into CASKAQGTEQYF.

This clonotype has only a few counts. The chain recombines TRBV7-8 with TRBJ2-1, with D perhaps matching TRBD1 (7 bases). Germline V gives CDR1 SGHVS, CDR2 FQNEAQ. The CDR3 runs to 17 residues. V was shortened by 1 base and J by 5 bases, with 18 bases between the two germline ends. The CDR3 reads CASSLGAGGGRNNEQFF. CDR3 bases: TGTGCCAGCAGCTTAGGGGCAGGGGGAGGTCGGAACAATGAGCAGTTCTTC. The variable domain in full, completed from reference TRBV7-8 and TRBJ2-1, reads GAGVSQSPRYKVAKRGQDVALRCDPISGHVSLFWYQQALGQGPEFLTYFQNEAQLDKSGLPSDRFFAERPEGSVSTLKIQRTQQEDSAVYLCASSLGAGGGRNNEQFFGPGTRLTVL.

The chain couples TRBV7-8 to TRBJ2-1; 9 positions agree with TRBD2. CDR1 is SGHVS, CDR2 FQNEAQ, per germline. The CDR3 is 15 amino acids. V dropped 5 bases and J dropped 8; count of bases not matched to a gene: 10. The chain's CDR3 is CASSPAGSGRHEQFF. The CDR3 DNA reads TGTGCCAGCAGCCCGGCGGGTAGCGGGAGACATGAGCAGTTCTTC.

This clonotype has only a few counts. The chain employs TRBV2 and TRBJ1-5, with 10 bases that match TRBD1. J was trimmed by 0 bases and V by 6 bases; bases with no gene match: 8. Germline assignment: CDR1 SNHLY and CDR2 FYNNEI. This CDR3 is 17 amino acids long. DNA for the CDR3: TGTGCCAGCAGCTGGGACAGGGGACAATATAGCAATCAGCCCCAGCATTTT. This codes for CASSWDRGQYSNQPQHF.

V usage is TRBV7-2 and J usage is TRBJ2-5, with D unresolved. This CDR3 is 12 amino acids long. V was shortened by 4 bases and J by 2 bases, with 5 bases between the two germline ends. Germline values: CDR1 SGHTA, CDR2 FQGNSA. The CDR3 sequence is CASSSAQETQYF. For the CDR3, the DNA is TGTGCCAGCAGCTCCGCTCAAGAGACCCAGTACTTC.

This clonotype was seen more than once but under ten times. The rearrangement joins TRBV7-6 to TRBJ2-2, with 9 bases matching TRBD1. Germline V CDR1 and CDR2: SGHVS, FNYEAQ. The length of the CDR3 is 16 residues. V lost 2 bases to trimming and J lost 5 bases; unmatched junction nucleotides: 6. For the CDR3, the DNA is TGTGCCAGCAGCTTAACGACAGGGGGAAAAACCGGGGAGCTGTTTTTT. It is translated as CASSLTTGGKTGELFF.

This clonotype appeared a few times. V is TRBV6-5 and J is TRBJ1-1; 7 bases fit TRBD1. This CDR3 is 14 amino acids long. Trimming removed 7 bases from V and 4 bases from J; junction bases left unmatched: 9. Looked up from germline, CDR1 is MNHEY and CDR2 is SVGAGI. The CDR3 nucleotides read TGTGCCAGCACCCCAGCGGAGGGGGCCACTGAAGCTTTCTTT. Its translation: CASTPAEGATEAFF.

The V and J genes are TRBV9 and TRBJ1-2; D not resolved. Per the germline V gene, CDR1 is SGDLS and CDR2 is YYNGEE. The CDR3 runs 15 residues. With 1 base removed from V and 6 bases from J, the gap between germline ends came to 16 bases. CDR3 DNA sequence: TGTGCCAGCAGCGTAAGAGAAACATTGAACGATGGCTACACCTTC. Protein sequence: CASSVRETLNDGYTF.

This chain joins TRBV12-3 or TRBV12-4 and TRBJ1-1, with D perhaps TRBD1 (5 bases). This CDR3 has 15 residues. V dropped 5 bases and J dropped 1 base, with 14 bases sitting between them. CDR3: CASSLGVGENTEAFF. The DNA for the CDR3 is TGTGCCAGCAGTCTGGGGGTTGGAGAGAACACTGAAGCTTTCTTT.

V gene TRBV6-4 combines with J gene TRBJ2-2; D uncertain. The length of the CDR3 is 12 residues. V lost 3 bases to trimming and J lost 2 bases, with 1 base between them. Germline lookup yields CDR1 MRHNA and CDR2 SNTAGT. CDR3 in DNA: TGTGCCAGCAGTGAAAACACCGGGGAGCTGTTTTTT. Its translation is CASSENTGELFF.

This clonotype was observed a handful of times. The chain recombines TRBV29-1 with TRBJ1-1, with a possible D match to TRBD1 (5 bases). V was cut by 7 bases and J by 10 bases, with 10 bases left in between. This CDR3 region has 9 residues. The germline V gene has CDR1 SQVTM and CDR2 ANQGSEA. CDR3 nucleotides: TGCAGCGCACGAAGGGGAGCTTTCTTT. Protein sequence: CSARRGAFF.

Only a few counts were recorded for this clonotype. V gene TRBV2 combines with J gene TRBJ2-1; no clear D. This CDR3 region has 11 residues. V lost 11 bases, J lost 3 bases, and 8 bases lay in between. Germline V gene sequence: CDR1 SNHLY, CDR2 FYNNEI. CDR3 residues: CAGNDYNEQFF. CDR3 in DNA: TGTGCCGGTAACGACTACAATGAGCAGTTCTTC.

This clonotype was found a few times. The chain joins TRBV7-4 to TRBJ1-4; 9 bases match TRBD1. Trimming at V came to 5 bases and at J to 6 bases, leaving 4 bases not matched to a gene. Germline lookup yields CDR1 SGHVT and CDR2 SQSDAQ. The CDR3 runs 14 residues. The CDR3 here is CASSPGQGHEKLFF. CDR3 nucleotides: TGTGCCAGCAGCCCGGGACAGGGACATGAAAAACTGTTTTTT.

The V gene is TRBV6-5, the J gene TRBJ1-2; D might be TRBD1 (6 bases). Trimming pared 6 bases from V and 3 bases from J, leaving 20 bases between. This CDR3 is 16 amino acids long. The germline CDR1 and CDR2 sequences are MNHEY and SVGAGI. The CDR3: CASRGGTTELHYGYTF. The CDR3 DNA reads TGTGCCAGCAGGGGGGGGACAACGGAGCTACACTATGGCTACACCTTC.

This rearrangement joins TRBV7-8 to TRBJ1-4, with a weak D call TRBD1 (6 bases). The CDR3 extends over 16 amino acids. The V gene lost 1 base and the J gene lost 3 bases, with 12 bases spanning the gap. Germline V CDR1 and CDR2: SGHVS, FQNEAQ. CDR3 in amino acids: CASSLVGGRANEKLFF. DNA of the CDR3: TGTGCCAGCAGCTTAGTTGGGGGGCGAGCTAATGAAAAACTGTTTTTT.

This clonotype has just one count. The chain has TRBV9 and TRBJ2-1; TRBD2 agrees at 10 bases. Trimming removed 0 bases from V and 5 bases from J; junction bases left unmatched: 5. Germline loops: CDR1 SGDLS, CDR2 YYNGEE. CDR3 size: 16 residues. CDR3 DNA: TGTGCCAGCAGCGTAGAAGGACTAGCGGTCGACAATGAGCAGTTCTTC. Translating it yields CASSVEGLAVDNEQFF.